This T cell receptor beta chain was captured by sequencing in a study of CD8 T cells in Susac syndrome. Study background: Patients with Susac syndrome were therapy-naive, on corticosteroids, or on intravenous immunoglobulin alone at the time that blood was drawn.

Random hexamers were used to reverse transcribe the RNA input (about 0.45 to 1 ug). TCRdb reprocessed the immunoSEQ multiplex PCR reads via MiXCR and lists one record per CDR3 protein. The top ten hold around 0.12% of the sample, which has 170,000 or so distinct CDR3 sequences, roughly 95% seen once. For this clonotype: The antigen is unknown.

Whole-study findings and limits: Individuals included in the TCR sequencing and HLA analysis were acknowledged by the study to be relatively few in number. Clonal expansion was not observed in the Susac syndrome CD4+ T cell repertoires.

TCR beta from blood CD8+ and CD4+ T cells was sequenced. The germline V and J ends were trimmed by 5 bases and 5 bases, with 22 bases remaining between them. CDR1 is MNHNS and CDR2 is SASEGT in the germline V gene. This CDR3 is 17 amino acids long. Sample: CD4+ T cells from PBMCs. The clonotype was recovered from a human donor with Susac syndrome. The chain combines TRBV6-1 with TRBJ1-5; a possible D gene is TRBD1 (5 bases). CDR3 sequence: CASSRRAGLLRDQPQHF. CDR3 DNA sequence: TGTGCCAGCAGTCGACGCGCTGGACTACTCAGGGATCAGCCCCAGCATTTT.